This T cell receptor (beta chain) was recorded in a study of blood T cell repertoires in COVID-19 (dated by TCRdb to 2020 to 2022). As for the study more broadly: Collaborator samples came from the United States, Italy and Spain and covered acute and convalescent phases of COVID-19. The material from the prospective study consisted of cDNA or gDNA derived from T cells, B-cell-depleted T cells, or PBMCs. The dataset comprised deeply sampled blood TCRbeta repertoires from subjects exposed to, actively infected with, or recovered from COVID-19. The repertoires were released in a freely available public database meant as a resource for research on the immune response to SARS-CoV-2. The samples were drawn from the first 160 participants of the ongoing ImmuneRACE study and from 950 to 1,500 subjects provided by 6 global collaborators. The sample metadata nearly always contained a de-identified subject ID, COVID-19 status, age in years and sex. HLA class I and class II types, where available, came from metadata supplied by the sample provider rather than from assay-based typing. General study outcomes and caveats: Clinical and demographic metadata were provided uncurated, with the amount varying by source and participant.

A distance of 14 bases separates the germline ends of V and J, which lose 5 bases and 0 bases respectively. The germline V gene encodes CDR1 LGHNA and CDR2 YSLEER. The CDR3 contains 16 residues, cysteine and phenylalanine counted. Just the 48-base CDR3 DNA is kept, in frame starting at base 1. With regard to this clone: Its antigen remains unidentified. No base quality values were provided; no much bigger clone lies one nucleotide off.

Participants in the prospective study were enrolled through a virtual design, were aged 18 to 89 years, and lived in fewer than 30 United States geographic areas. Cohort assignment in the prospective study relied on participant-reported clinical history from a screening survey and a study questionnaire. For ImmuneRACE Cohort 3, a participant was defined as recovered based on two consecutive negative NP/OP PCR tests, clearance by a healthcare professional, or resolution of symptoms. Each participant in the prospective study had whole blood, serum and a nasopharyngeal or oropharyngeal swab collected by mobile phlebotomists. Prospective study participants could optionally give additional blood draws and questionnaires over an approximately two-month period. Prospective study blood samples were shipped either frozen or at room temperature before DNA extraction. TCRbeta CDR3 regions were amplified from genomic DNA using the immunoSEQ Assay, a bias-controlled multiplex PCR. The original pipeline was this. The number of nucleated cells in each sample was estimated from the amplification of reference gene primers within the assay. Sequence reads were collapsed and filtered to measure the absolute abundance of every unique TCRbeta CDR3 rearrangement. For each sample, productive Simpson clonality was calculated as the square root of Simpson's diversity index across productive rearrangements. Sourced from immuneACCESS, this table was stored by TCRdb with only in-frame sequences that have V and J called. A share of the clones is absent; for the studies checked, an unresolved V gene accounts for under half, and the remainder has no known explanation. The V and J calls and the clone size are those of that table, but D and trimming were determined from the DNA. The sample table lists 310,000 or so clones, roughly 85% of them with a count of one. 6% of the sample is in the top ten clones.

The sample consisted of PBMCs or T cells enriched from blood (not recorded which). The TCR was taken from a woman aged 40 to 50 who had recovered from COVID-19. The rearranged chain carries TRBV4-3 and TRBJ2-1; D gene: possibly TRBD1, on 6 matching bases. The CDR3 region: CASSKTPQGSYNEQFF. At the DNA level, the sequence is TGCGCCAGCAGCAAGACACCACAGGGCTCCTACAATGAGCAGTTCTTC.